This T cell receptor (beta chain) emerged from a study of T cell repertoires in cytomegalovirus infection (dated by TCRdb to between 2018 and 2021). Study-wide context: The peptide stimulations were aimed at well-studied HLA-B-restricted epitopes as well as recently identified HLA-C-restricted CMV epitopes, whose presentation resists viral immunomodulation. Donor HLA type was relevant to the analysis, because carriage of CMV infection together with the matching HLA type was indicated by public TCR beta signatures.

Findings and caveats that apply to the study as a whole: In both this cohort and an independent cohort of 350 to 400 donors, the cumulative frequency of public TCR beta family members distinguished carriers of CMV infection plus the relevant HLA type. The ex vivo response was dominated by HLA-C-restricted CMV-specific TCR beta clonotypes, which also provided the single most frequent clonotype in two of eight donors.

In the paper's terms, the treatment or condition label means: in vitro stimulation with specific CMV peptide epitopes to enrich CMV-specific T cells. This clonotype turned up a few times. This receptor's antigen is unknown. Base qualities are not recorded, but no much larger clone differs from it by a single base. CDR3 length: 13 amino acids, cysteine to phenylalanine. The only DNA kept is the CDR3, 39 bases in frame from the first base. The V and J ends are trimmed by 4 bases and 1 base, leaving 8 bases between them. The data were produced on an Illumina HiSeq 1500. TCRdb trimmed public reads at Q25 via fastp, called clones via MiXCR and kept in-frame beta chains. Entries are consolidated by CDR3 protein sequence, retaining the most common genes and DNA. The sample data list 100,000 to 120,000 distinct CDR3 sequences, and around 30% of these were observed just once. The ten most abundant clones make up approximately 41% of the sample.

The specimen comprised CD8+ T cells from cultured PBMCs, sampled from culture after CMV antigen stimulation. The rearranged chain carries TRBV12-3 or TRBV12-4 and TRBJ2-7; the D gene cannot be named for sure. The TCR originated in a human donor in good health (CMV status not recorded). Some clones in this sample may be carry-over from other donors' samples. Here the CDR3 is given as CASSSQGSYEQYF. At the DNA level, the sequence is TGTGCCAGCAGTTCTCAAGGGTCCTACGAGCAGTACTTC.